This T cell receptor beta chain stems from a study of T cell repertoires in cytomegalovirus infection. Regarding the study as a whole: It was HLA-C-restricted CMV-specific TCR beta clonotypes that dominated the response ex vivo.

Regarding this clonotype: Its specificity is unknown.

The V gene's germline CDR1 is SGHNT and CDR2 YYREEE (reference sequence). The CDR3 runs 16 residues. V gave up 1 base and J gave up 0 bases; unmatched junction bases: 3. Each CDR3 protein is one row after TCRdb ran MiXCR on the reads. The sample has around 310,000 distinct CDR3 sequences; roughly 17% are singletons. The receptor's source is a human donor in good health (CMV status not recorded). Some clones in this sample may be carry-over from other donors' samples. This rearrangement joins TRBV5-4 to TRBJ1-3; 8 nucleotides agree with TRBD1. Sequencing input: PBMCs. CDR3 region: CASSLTGGFSGNTIYF. Written as DNA, the CDR3 is TGTGCCAGCAGCTTGACAGGGGGATTCTCTGGAAACACCATATATTTT.